The following is a T cell receptor (beta chain) sequence with its context. This specimen comes from a study of blood T cell repertoires in COVID-19. Study overall: The United States, Italy and Spain were the sources of the acute and convalescent COVID-19 samples. T cells, B-cell-depleted T cells, or PBMCs supplied cDNA or gDNA.

The CDR3 spans 14 residues. CDR1 is SGHRS, CDR2 YFSETQ, per germline. Trimming left V 5 bases short and J 5 bases short, with 16 bases between. Methods used by the authors: For nucleated cells, counts were estimated from reference gene primer amplification. Generated by immunoSEQ multiplex PCR, the TCRdb table keeps only in-frame clones and is missing some. D and trimming come from the DNA, and the V and J calls and clone size come from that table. Here the sample spans around 70,000 clones, around three quarters being singletons. The V gene is TRBV5-1, the J gene TRBJ1-1; D not certain. The specimen was peripheral blood. The receptor's source is a human donor in a cohort sampled during active COVID-19. CDR3 residues: CASRELPGETEAFF. The CDR3 coding sequence is TGCGCCAGCAGGGAGCTCCCCGGGGAGACTGAAGCTTTCTTT. The variable domain in full, completed from reference TRBV5-1 and TRBJ1-1, reads KAGVTQTPRYLIKTRGQQVTLSCSPISGHRSVSWYQQTPGQGLQFLFEYFSETQRNKGNFPGRFSGRQFSNSRSEMNVSTLELGDSALYLCASRELPGETEAFFGQGTRLTVV.